This TCR beta chain appears in the sequencing data of a study of cytomegalovirus exposure and HLA in healthy donors. Of note for this clone: Its antigen remains unknown.

Study-level findings and limits: A missense variant in DCLRE1C was later tied to TCR beta V- and J-gene trimming. According to a later analysis, most TCR beta chains associated with CMV appeared HLA-restricted. An Asian-associated ancestry cluster reportedly showed fewer N-insertions than the roughly 670-donor mean in a later analysis.

V lost 3 bases and J 1 base, leaving 15 bases between the germline ends. CDR1 is KGHSH and CDR2 is LQKENI in the germline V gene. The CDR3 spans 16 residues. The PCR employed 60 Vbeta primers together with 13 Jbeta primers. The data were produced by immunoSEQ multiplex PCR, yet TCRdb's version contains in-frame clones alone and is incomplete. The data contain roughly 100,000 clones, over 60% of them singletons. The clonotype was recovered from a man between 40 and 49 years old in good health and CMV-seropositive. This sequence joins TRBV18 and TRBJ1-1; a possible D gene is TRBD1 (6 bases). The sample was PBMCs. The CDR3 region is CASSPNTPGQNTEAFF. The DNA for the CDR3 is TGTGCCAGCTCACCGAATACCCCGGGACAGAACACTGAAGCTTTCTTT.